This T cell receptor (beta chain) was observed in a study of post-analysis software for immune sequencing data. Study-wide findings and caveats: Significantly lower normalized Chao1 diversity was seen in multiple sclerosis patients than in controls. Comparison of patients with controls showed about 5 TRBV segments more frequent in patients, TRBV5-6, TRBV5-1 and TRBV20-1 among them. The F measure placed samples prepared in the same batch into strongly shared clusters.

Germline V lookup: CDR1 DFQATT, CDR2 SNEGSKA (reference sequence). This CDR3 is 13 amino acids long. Trimming at V came to 1 base and at J to 4 bases, leaving 3 bases not matched to a gene. Prepared libraries of TCR beta cDNA carried unique molecular identifiers. About 500,000 cDNA molecules were obtained per 1 to 10 million input T cells. From the PCR reads, TCRdb called clonotypes with MiXCR, one entry per CDR3 protein. The sample holds approximately 690,000 distinct CDR3 sequences; approximately 60% are singletons and the top ten take 10% to 12%. On this clonotype: No antigen is known for it.

The sequence came from a girl aged 2-10 years with multiple sclerosis. V and J are TRBV20-1 and TRBJ1-2; 7 bases are a match to TRBD1. The sequencing sample was made of blood. The CDR3 reads CSARVEGAYGYTF. The CDR3 DNA follows: TGCAGTGCTAGAGTCGAGGGGGCCTATGGCTACACCTTC.